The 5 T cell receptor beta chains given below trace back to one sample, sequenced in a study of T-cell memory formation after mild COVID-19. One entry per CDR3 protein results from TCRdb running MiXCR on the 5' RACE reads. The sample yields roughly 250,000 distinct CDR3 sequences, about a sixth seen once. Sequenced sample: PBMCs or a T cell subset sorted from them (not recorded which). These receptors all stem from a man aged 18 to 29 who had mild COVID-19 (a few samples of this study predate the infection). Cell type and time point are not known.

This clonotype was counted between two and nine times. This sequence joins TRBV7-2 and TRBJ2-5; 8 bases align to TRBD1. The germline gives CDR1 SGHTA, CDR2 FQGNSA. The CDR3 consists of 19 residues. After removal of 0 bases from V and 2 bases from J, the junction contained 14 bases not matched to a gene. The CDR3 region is CASSLARAGGRGWQETQYF. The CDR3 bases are TGTGCCAGCAGCTTAGCGAGGGCAGGGGGCAGAGGTTGGCAAGAGACCCAGTACTTC.

The CDR3 DNA sequence: TGCGCCAGCAGCTCGCTCTCTGGAAACACCATATATTTT. Its translation is CASSSLSGNTIYF. V is TRBV5-1 and J is TRBJ1-3; D unresolved. This CDR3 has 13 amino acids. V was clipped by 3 bases and J by 0 bases, with 4 bases between them. The germline CDR1 and CDR2 sequences are SGHRS and YFSETQ.

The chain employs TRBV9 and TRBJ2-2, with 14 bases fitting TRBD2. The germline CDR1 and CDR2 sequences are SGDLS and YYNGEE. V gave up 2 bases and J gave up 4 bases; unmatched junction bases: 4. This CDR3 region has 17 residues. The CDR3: CASSVGLAGGTTGELFF. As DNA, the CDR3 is TGTGCCAGCAGCGTCGGACTAGCGGGGGGTACCACCGGGGAGCTGTTTTTT.

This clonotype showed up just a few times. CDR3 sequence: CASSPGDSNEKLFF. The CDR3 coding sequence is TGTGCCAGCAGCCCCGGGGACTCTAATGAAAAACTGTTTTTT. The chain links TRBV7-2 to TRBJ1-4; D might be TRBD1 (5 bases). V lost 5 bases and J 3 bases, leaving 10 bases between the germline ends. The CDR3 has 14 residues. Germline loops: CDR1 SGHTA, CDR2 FQGNSA.

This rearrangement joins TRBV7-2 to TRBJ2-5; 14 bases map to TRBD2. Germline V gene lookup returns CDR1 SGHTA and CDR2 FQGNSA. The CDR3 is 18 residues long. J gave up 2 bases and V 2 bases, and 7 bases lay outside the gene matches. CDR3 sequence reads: CASSLLRTSGGPQETQYF. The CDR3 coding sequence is TGTGCCAGCAGCTTATTGAGGACTAGCGGGGGGCCTCAAGAGACCCAGTACTTC.